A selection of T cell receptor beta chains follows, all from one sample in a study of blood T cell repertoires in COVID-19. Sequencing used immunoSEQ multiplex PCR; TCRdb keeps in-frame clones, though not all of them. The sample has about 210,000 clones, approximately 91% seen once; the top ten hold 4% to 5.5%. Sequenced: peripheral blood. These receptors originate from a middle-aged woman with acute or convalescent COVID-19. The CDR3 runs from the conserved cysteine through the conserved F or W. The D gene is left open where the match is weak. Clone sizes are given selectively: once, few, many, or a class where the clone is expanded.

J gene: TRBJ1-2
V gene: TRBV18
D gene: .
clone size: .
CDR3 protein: CASSPTSGEGYGYTF
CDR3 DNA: TGTGCCAGCTCACCTACCTCGGGAGAGGGCTATGGCTACACCTTC

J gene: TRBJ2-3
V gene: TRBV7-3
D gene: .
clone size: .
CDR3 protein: CASSWGGTDTQYF
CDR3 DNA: TGTGCCAGCAGCTGGGGCGGTACAGATACGCAGTATTTT

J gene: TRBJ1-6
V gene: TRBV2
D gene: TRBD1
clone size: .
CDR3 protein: CASSARDRVSPLHF
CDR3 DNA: TGTGCCAGCAGCGCCCGGGACAGGGTATCACCCCTCCACTTT

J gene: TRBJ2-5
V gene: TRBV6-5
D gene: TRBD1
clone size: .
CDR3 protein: CASEKDGTGIETQYF
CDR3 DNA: TGTGCCAGCGAGAAAGACGGGACAGGGATAGAGACCCAGTACTTC

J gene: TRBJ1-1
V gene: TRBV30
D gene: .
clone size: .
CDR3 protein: CAWSDRIGTEAFF
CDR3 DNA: TGTGCCTGGAGCGACAGGATTGGCACTGAAGCTTTCTTT

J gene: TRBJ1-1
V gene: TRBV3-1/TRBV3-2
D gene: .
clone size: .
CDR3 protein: CASSQLIGRFTLNTEAFF
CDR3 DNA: TGTGCCAGCAGCCAACTAATCGGCAGGTTTACCTTGAACACTGAAGCTTTCTTT

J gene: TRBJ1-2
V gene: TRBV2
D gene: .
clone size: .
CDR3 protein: CATHSRGSYTF
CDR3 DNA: TGTGCCACCCATTCTCGGGGGAGCTACACCTTC

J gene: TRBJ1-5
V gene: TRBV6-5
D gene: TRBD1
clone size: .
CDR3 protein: CASSKDRGIDQPQHF
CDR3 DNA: TGTGCCAGCAGCAAGGACAGGGGTATCGATCAGCCCCAGCATTTT

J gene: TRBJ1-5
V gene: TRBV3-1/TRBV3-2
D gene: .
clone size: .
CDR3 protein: CASSQGGQNNQPQHF
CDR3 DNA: TGTGCCAGCAGCCAAGGGGGACAAAATAATCAGCCCCAGCATTTT

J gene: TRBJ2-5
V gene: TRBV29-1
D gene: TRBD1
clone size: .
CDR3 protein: CSMTGGRRDETQYF
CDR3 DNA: TGTAGCATGACAGGGGGCAGGCGAGACGAGACCCAGTACTTC

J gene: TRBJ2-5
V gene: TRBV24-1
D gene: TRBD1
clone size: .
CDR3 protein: CATSDSSLTGWETQYF
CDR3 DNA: TGTGCCACCAGTGATTCCTCTCTGACAGGGTGGGAGACCCAGTACTTC

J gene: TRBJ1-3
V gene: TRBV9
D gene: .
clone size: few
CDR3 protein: CASSVATSGGGNTIYF
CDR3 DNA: TGTGCCAGCAGCGTAGCTACGTCGGGAGGTGGAAACACCATATATTTT

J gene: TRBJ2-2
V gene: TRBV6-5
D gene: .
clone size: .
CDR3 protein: CASRPTSNTGELFF
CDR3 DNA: TGTGCCAGCAGACCTACTTCGAACACCGGGGAGCTGTTTTTT

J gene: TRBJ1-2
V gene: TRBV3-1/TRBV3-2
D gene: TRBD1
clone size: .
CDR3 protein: CASSRRDRGHGYTF
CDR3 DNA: TGTGCCAGCAGCCGTCGGGACAGGGGGCACGGCTACACCTTC

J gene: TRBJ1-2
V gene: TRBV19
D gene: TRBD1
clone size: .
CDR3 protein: CASSRTRTGANYGYTF
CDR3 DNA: TGTGCCAGTAGTCGCACCCGGACAGGGGCTAACTATGGCTACACCTTC

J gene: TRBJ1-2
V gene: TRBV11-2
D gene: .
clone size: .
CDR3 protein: CASSPTGDLYGYTF
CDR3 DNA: TGTGCCAGCAGCCCGACAGGAGACCTATATGGCTACACCTTC

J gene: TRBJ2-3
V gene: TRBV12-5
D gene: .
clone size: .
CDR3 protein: CASGVGTTDTQYF
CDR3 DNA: TGTGCTAGTGGTGTTGGCACCACAGATACGCAGTATTTT

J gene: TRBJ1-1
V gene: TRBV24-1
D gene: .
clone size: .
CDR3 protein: CATSDLGGGAFF
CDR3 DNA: TGTGCCACCAGTGACCTCGGCGGGGGCGCTTTCTTT

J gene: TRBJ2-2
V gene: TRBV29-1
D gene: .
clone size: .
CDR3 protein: CSVHSLNTGELFF
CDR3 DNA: TGCAGCGTTCATTCCCTAAACACCGGGGAGCTGTTTTTT

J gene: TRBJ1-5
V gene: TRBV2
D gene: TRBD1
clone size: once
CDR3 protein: CASRGQGNNQPQHF
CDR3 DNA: TGTGCCAGCAGAGGACAGGGTAACAATCAGCCCCAGCATTTT

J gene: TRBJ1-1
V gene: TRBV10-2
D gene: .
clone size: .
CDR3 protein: CASMITGNTEAFF
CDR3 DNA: TGCGCCAGCATGATTACAGGGAACACTGAAGCTTTCTTT

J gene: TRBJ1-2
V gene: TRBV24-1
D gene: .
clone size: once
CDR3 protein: CATQGITSDGYTF
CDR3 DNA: TGTGCCACCCAGGGAATAACCTCTGATGGCTACACCTTC

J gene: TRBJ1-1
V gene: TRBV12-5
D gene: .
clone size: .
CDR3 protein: CASGLVLGQTNTEAFF
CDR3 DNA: TGTGCTAGTGGTTTGGTACTGGGACAAACGAACACTGAAGCTTTCTTT

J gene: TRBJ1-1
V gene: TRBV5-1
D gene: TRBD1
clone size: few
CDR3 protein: CASSPGTGRSNTEAFF
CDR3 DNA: TGCGCCAGCAGCCCGGGGACAGGGAGGTCTAACACTGAAGCTTTCTTT

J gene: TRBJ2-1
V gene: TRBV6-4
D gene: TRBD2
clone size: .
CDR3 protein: CASSDGGGLVGLHEQFF
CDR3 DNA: TGTGCCAGCAGTGACGGCGGGGGGCTAGTTGGTTTGCATGAGCAGTTCTTC

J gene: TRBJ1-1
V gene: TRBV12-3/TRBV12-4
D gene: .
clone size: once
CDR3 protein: CASTGANTEAFF
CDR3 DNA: TGTGCCAGCACAGGGGCGAACACTGAAGCTTTCTTT

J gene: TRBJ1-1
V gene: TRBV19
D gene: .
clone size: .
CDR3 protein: CASTTGFFTEAFF
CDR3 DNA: TGTGCCAGTACGACGGGGTTTTTCACTGAAGCTTTCTTT